The rows below give T cell receptor beta chains drawn from one sample of a study of shared clonotypes between healthy human individuals. The data were produced by immunoSEQ multiplex PCR, yet TCRdb's version contains in-frame clones alone and is incomplete. The sample shows roughly 2.1 million clones, about 93% of them seen only once. Sequenced sample: naive CD8+ T cells from PBMCs. The receptors originated from a man younger than 35 in good health. Some clones in this sample may be carry-over from other donors' samples. Each CDR3 is given with its conserved first and last residue. The D gene is left open where the match is weak. Clone size is shown for a subset of rows, as once, few, many or a class of expanded clone.

CASSLSLELNTEAFF	TGTGCCAGCAGTTTATCTTTGGAATTGAACACTGAAGCTTTCTTT	.	TRBJ1-1	few	TRBV27
CSVAYRDGSNQPQHF	TGCAGCGTGGCCTACAGGGATGGAAGCAATCAGCCCCAGCATTTT	.	TRBJ1-5	.	TRBV29-1
CATSTPTGITSGEQFF	TGTGCCACCAGCACCCCTACAGGGATCACCTCAGGTGAGCAGTTCTTC	.	TRBJ2-1	.	TRBV15
CASSQDPGLAGYEQYF	TGCGCCAGCAGCCAAGATCCAGGACTAGCGGGCTACGAGCAGTACTTC	TRBD2	TRBJ2-7	.	TRBV4-1
CASSLGPNYGYTF	TGTGCCAGCAGTTTAGGCCCTAACTATGGCTACACCTTC	.	TRBJ1-2	.	TRBV27
CASSQEEGEGTGELFF	TGCGCCAGCAGCCAAGAGGAGGGAGAAGGGACCGGGGAGCTGTTTTTT	.	TRBJ2-2	.	TRBV4-3
CASSSDGFSNQPQHF	TGTGCCAGCAGCTCCGACGGATTTAGCAATCAGCCCCAGCATTTT	.	TRBJ1-5	.	TRBV6-5
CASSSLQGSSYEQYF	TGTGCCAGCAGCTCACTACAGGGGAGCTCCTACGAGCAGTACTTC	TRBD1	TRBJ2-7	.	TRBV7-2
CASSQDRGRPSSYNEQFF	TGCGCCAGCAGCCAAGATCGGGGGCGGCCTAGCTCCTACAATGAGCAGTTCTTC	.	TRBJ2-1	.	TRBV4-3
CASSYPGRRTLESSYNEQFF	TGTGCCAGTTCCTATCCGGGACGGCGAACCCTAGAGAGCTCCTACAATGAGCAGTTCTTC	.	TRBJ2-1	.	TRBV28
CASSLAVNLGELFF	TGTGCCAGCAGCTTAGCTGTAAACCTCGGGGAGCTGTTTTTT	.	TRBJ2-2	.	TRBV7-9
CASSLPGEHGYTF	TGTGCCAGCAGTTTGCCAGGGGAGCATGGCTACACCTTC	.	TRBJ1-2	.	TRBV28